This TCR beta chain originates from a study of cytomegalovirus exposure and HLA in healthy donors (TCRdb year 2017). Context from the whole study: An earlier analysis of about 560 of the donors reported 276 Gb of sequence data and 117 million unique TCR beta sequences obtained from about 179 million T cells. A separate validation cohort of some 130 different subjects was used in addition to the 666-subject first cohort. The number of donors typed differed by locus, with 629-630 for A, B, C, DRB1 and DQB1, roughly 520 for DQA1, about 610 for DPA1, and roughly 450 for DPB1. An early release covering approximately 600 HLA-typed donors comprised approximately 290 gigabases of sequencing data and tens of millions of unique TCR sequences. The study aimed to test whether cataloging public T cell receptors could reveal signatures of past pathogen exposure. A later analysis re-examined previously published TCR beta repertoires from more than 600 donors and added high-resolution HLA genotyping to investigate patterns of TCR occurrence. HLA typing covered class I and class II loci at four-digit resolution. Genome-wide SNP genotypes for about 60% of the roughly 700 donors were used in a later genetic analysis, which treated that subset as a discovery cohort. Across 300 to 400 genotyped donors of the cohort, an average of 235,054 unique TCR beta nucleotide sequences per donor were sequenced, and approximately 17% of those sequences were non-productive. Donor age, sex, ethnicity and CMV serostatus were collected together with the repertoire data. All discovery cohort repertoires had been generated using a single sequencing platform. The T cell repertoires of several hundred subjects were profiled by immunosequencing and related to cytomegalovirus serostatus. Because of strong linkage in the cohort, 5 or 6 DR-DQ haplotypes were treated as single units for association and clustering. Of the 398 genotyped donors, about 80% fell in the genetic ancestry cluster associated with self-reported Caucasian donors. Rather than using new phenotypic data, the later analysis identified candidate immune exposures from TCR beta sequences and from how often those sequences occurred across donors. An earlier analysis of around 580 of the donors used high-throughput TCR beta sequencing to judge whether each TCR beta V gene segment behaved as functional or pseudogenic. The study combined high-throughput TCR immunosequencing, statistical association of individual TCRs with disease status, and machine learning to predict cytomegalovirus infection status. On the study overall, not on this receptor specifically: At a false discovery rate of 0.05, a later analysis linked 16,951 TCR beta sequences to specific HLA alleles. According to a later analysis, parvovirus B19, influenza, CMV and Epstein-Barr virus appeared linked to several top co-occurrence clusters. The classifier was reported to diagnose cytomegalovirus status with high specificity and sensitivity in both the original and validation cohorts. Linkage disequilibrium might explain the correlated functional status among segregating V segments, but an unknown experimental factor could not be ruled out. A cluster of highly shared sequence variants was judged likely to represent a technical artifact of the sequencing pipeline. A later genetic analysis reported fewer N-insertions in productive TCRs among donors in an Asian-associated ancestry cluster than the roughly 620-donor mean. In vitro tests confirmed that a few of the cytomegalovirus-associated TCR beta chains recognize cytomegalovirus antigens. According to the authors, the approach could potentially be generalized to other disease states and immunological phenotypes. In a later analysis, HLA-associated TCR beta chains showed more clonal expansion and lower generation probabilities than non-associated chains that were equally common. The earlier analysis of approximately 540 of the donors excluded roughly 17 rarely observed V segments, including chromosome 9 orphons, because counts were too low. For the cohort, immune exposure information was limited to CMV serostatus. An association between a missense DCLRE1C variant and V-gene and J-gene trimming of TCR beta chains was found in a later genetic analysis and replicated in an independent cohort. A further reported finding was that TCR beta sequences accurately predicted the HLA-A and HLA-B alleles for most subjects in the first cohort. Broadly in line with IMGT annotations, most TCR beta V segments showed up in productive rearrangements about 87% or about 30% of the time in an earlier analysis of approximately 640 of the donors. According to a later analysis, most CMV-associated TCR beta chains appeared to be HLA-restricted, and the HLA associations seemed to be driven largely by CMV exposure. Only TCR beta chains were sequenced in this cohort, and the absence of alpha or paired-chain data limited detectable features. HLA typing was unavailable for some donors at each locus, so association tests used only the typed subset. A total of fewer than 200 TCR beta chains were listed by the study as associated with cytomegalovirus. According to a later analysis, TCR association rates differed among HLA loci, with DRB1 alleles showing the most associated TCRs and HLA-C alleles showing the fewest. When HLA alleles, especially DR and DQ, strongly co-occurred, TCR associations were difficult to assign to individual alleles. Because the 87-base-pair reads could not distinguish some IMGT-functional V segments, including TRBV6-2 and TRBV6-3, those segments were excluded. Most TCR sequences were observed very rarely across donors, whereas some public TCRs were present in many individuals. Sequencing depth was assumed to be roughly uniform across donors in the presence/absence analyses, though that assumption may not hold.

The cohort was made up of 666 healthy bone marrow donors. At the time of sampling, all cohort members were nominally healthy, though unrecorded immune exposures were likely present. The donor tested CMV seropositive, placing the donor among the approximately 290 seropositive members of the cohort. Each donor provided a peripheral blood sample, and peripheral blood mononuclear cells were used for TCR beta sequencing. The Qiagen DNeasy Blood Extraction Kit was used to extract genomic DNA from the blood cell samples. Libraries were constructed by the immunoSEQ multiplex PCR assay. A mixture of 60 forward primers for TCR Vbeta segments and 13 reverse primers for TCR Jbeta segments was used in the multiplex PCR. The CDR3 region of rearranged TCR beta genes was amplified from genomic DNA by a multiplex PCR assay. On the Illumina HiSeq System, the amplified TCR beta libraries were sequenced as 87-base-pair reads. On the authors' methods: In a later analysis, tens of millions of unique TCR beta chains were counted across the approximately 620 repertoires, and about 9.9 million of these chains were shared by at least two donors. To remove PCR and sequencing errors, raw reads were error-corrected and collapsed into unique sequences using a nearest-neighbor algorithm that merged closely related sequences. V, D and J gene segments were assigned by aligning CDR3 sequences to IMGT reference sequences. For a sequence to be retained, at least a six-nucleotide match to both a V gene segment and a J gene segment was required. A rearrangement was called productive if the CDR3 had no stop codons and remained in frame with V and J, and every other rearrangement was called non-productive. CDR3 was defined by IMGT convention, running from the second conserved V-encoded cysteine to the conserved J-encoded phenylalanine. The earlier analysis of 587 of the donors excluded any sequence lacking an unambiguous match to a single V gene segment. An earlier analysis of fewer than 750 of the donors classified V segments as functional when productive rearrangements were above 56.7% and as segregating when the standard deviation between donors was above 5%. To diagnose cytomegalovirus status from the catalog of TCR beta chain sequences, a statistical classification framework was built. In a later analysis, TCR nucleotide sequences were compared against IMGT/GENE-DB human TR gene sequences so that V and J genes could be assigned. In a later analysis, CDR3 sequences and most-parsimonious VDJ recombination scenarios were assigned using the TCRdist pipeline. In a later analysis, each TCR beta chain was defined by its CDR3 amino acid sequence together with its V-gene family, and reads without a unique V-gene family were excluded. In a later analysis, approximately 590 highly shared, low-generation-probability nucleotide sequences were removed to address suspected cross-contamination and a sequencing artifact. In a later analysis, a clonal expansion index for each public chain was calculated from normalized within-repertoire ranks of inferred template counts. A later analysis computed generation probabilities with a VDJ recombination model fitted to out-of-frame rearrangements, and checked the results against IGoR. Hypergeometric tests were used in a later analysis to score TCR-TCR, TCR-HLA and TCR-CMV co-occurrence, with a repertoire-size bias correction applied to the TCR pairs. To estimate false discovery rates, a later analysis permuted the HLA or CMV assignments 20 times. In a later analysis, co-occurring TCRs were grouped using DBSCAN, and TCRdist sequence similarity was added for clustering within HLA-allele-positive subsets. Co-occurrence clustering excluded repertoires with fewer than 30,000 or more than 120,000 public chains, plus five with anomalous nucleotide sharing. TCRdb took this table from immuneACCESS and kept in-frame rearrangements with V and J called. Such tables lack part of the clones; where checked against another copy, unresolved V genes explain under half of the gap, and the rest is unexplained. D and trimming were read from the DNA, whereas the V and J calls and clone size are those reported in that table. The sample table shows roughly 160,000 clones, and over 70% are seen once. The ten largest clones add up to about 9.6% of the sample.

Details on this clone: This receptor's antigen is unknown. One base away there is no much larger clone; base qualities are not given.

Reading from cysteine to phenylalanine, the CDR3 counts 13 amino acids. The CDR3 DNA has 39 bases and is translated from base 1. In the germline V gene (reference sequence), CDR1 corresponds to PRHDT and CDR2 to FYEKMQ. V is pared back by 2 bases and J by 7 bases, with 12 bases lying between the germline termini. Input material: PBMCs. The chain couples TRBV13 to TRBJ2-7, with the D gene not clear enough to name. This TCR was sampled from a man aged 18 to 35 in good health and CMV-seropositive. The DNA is TGTGCCAGCAGCTTACAAAGGTTCGGGGAGCAGTACTTC. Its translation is CASSLQRFGEQYF.